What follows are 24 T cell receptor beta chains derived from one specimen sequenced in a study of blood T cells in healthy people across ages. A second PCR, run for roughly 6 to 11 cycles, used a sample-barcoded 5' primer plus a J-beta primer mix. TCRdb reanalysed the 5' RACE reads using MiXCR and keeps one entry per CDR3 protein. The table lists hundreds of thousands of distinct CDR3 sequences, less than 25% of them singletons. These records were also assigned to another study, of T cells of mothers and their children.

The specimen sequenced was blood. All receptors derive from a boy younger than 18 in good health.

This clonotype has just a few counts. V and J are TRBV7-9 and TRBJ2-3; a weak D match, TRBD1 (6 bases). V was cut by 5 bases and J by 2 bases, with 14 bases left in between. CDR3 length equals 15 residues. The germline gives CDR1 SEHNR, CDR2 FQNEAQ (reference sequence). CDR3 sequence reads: CASSPGQFLTDTQYF. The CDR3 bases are TGTGCCAGCAGCCCAGGACAGTTTCTCACAGATACGCAGTATTTT.

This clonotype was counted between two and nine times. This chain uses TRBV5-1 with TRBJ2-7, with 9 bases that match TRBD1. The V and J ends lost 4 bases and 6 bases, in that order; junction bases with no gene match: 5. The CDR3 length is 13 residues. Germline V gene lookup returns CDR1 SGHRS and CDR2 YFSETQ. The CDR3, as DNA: TGCGCCAGCAGCGAAGGACAGGGGCGCGAGCAGTACTTC. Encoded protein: CASSEGQGREQYF.

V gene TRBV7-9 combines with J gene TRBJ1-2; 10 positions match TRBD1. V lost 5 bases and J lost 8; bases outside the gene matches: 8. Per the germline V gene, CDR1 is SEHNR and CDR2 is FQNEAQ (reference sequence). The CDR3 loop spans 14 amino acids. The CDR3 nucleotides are TGTGCCAGCAGCCTCGACAGGGGGCAGGAAGGCTACACCTTC. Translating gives CASSLDRGQEGYTF.

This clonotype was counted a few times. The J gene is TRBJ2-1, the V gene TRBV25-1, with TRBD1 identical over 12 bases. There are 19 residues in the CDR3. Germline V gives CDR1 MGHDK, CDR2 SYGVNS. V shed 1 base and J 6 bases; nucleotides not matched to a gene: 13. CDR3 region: CASSELVPKGQGASNEQFF. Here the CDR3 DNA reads TGTGCCAGCAGTGAATTGGTACCCAAGGGACAGGGGGCGAGCAATGAGCAGTTCTTC.

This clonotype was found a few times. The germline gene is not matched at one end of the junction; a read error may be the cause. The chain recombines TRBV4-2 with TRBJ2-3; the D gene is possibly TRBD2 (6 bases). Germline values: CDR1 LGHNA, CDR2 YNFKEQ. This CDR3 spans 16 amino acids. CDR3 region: CASSQDRGSGTDTQYF. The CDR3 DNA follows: TGCGCCAGCAGCCAAGATCGGGGGTCTGGCACAGATACGCAGTATTTT.

This CDR3 is CSVDPLYRGGYGYTF. CDR3 bases: TGCAGCGTTGACCCTCTATACAGGGGTGGCTATGGCTACACCTTC. The genes are TRBV29-1 and TRBJ1-2, with 7 bases matching TRBD1. Germline V gene data show CDR1 as SQVTM and CDR2 as ANQGSEA. V was pared by 3 bases and J by 4 bases, with 11 bases of the junction left unmatched. This CDR3 comprises 15 residues.

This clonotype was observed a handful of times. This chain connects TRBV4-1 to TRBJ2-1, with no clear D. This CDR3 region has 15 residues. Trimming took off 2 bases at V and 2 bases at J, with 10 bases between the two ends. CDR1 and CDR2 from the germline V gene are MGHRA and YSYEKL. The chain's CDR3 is CASSQIGSTYNEQFF. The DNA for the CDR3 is TGCGCCAGCAGCCAAATCGGGTCGACCTACAATGAGCAGTTCTTC.

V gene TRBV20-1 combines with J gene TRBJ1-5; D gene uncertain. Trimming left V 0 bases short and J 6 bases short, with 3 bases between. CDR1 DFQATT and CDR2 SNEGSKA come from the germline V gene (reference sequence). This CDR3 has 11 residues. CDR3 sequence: CSARDSQPQHF. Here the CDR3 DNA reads TGCAGTGCTAGAGACAGTCAGCCCCAGCATTTT.

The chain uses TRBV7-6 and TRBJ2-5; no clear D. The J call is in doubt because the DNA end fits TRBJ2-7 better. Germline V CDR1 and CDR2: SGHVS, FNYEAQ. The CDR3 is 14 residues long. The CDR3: CASSLGPRSYEQYF. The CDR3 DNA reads TGTGCCAGCAGCTTAGGGCCCCGCTCCTACGAGCAGTACTTC.

The CDR3 protein is CSVEKNRGLGNEQFF. For the CDR3, the DNA is TGCAGCGTTGAGAAAAACAGGGGGCTCGGAAATGAGCAGTTCTTC. The chain uses TRBV29-1 and TRBJ2-5; 9 bases map to TRBD1. The end of the DNA fits TRBJ2-1 better, so the J call may be wrong. The CDR3 sequence is 15 residues long. In germline, CDR1 is SQVTM, CDR2 ANQGSEA.

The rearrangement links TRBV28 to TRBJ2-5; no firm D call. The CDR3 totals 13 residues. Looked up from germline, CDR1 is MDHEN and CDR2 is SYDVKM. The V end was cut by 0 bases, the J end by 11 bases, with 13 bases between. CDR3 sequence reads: CASSLWHPMEQYF. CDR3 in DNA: TGTGCCAGCAGTTTATGGCACCCTATGGAGCAGTACTTC.

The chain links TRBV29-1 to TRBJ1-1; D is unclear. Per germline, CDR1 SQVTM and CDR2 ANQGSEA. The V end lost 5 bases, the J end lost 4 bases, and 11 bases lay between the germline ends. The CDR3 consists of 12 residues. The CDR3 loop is CSVNKEFTEAFF. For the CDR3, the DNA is TGCAGCGTTAATAAGGAATTCACTGAAGCTTTCTTT.

CDR3 nucleotides: TGTGCCAGCAGCTTAGTTCGGGGAGACACCATATATTTT. This codes for CASSLVRGDTIYF. The genes are TRBV7-9 and TRBJ1-3; D remains unclear. CDR1 and CDR2 (germline): SEHNR, FQNEAQ (reference sequence). This CDR3 comprises 13 residues. The V and J ends lost 1 base and 8 bases respectively, with 9 bases between them.

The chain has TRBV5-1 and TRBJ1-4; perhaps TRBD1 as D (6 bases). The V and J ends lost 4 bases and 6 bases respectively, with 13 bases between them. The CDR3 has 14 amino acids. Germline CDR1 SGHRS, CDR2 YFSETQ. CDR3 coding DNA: TGCGCCAGCAGCCCCGGGGGCTTGGATGAAAAACTGTTTTTT. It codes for CASSPGGLDEKLFF.

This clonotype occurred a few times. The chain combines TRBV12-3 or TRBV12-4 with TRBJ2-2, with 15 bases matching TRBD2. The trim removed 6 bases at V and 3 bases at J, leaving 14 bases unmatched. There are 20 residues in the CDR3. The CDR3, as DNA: TGTGCCAGCAGCTTGACCAGGACTAGCGGGAGGGCTAAGTACACCGGGGAGCTGTTTTTT. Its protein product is CASSLTRTSGRAKYTGELFF.

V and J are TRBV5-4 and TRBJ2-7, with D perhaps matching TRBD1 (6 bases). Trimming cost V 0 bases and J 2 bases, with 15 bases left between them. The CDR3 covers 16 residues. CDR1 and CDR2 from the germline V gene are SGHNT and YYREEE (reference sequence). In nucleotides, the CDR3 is TGTGCCAGCAGCTTGGCCCCCGGACAGCTTACCTACGAGCAGTACTTC. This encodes CASSLAPGQLTYEQYF.

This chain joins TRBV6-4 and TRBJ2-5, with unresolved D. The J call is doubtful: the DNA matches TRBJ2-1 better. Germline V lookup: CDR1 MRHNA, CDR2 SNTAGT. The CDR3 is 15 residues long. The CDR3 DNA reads TGTGCCAGCAGTGATGGGCTAATTCTAGACGAAGAGCAGTTCTTC. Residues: CASSDGLILDEEQFF.

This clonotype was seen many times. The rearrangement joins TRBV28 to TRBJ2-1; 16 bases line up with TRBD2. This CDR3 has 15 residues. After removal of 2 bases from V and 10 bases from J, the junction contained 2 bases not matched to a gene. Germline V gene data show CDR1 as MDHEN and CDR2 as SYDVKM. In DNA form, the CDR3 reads TGTGCCAGCAGTTTAGGGACTAGCGGGAGGGCAGAGCAGTTCTTC. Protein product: CASSLGTSGRAEQFF.

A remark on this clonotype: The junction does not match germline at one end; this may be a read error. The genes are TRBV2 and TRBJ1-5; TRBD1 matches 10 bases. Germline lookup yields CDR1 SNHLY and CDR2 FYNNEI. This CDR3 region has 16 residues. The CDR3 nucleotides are TGTGCCGGCAGTGAAGTTTTCGGACAGGGGGGACAGCCCCAGCATTTT. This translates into CAGSEVFGQGGQPQHF.

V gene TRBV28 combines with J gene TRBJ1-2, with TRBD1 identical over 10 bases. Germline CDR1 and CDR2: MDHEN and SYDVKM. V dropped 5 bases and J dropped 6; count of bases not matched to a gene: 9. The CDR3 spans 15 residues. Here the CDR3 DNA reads TGTGCCAGCAGTATAGACAGGGGGCCAGGTCATGGCTACACCTTC. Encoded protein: CASSIDRGPGHGYTF.

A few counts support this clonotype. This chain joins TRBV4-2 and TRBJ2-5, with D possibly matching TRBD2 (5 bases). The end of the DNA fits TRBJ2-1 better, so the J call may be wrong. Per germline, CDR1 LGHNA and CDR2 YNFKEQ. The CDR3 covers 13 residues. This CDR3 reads CASSQSLDYEQFF. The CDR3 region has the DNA TGTGCCAGCAGCCAATCACTAGACTATGAGCAGTTCTTC.

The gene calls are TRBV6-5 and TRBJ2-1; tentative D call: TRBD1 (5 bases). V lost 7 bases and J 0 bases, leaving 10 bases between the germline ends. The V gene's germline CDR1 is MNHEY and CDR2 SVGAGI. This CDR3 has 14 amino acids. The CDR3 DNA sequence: TGTGCCAGCAAACTCCAGGGCTCCTACAATGAGCAGTTCTTC. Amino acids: CASKLQGSYNEQFF.

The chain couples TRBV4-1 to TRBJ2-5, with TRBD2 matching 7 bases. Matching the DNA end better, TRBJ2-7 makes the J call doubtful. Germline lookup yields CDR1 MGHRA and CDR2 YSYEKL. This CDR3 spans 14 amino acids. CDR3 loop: CASSQTSVSYEQYF. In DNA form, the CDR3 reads TGCGCCAGCAGCCAAACTAGCGTTTCCTACGAGCAGTACTTC.

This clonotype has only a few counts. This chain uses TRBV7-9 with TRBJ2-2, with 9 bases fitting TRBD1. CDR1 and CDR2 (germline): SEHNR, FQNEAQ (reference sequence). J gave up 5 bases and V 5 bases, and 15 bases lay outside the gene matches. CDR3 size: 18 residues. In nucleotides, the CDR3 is TGTGCCAGCAGCCTCATGGGTAACAGGGGGCAATGGACCGGGGAGCTGTTTTTT. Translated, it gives CASSLMGNRGQWTGELFF.